This TCR beta chain was sequenced during a study of blood T cell repertoires in COVID-19. This table comes from immunoSEQ multiplex PCR, and its TCRdb copy is limited to in-frame clones, with some not included. The sample records a few hundred thousand clones, nearly 90% being singletons. The receptor comes from a young man who had been exposed to COVID-19. The sequencing input was PBMCs or T cells enriched from blood (not recorded which).

The CDR3 is CASSHARTGLVSGYTF. The CDR3 DNA is TGCGCCAGCAGCCACGCAAGGACAGGCCTCGTGAGTGGCTACACCTTC. This rearrangement joins TRBV4-1 to TRBJ1-2; TRBD1 matches at 7 bases. The CDR3 sequence is 16 residues long. The junction had 14 bases not matched to a gene; V was cut back by 3 bases and J by 7 bases. Germline V gene data show CDR1 as MGHRA and CDR2 as YSYEKL.